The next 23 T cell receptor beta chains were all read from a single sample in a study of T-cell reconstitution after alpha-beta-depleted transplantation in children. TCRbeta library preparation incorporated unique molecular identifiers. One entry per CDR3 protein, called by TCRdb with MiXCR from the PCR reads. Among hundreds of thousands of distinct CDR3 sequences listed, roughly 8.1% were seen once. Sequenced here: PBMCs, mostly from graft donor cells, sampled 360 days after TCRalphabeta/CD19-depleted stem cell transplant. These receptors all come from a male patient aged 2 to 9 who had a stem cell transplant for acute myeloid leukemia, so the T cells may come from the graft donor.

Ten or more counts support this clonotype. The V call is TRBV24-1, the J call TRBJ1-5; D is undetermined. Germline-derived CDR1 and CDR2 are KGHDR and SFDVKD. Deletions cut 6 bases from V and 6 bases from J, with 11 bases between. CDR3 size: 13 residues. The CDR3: CATSSGIFQPQHF. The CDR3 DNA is TGTGCCACCAGTTCCGGAATATTTCAGCCCCAGCATTTT.

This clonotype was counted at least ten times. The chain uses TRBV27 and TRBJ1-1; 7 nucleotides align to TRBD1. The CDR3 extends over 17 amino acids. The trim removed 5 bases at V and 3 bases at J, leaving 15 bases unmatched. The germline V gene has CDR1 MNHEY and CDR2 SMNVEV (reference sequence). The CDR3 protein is CASSIRDRGVGHTEAFF. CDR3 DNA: TGTGCCAGCAGTATAAGGGACAGAGGAGTAGGTCACACTGAAGCTTTCTTT.

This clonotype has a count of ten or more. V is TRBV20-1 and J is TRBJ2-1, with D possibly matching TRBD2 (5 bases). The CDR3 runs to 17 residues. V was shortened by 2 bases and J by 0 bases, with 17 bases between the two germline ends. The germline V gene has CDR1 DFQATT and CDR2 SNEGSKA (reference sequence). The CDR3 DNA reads TGCAGTGCTAGACGGGGTCTTGAGGGAGCCTCCTACAATGAGCAGTTCTTC. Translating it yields CSARRGLEGASYNEQFF.

The CDR3 loop is CASSARLAGGYEQYF. In DNA form, the CDR3 reads TGTGCCAGCAGTGCCCGACTAGCGGGAGGATACGAGCAGTACTTC. The chain carries TRBV12-3 or TRBV12-4 and TRBJ2-7, with 13 bases aligning to TRBD2. The CDR3 consists of 15 residues. The trim removed 5 bases at V and 4 bases at J, leaving 5 bases unmatched.

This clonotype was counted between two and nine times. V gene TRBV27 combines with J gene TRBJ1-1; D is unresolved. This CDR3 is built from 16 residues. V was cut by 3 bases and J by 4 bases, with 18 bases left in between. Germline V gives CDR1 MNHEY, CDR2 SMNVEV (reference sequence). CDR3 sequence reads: CASSFETGESGTEAFF. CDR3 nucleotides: TGTGCCAGCAGTTTTGAGACCGGGGAGAGTGGCACTGAAGCTTTCTTT.

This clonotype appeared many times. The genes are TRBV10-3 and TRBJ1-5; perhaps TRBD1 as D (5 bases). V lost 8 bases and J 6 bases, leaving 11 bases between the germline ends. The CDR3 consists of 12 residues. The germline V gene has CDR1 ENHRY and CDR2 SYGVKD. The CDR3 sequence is CAIGGVGQPQHF. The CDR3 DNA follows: TGTGCCATCGGGGGGGTCGGTCAGCCCCAGCATTTT.

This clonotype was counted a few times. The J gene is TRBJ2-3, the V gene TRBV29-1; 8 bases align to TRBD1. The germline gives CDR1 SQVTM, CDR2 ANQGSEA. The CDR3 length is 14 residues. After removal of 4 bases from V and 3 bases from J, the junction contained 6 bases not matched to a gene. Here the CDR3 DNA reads TGCAGCGTTGCTCAGGGGGCGAAGACAGATACGCAGTATTTT. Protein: CSVAQGAKTDTQYF.

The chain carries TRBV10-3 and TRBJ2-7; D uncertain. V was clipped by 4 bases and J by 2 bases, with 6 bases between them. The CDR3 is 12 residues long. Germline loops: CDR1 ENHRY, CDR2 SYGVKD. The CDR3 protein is CAISAGPYEQYF. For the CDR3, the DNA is TGTGCCATCAGTGCAGGTCCCTACGAGCAGTACTTC.

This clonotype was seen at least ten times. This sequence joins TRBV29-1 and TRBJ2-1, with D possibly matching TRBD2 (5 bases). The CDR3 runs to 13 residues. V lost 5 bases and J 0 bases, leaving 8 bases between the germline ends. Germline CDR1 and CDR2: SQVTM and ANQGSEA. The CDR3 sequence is CSVRSDSYNEQFF. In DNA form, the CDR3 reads TGCAGCGTTCGTAGCGACTCCTACAATGAGCAGTTCTTC.

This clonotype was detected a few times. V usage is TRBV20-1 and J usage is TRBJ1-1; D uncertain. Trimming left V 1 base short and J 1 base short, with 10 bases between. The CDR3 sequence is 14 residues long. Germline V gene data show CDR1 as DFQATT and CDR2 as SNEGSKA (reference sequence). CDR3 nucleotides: TGCAGTGCTAGAGTTAGGCGGAAGAACACTGAAGCTTTCTTT. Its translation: CSARVRRKNTEAFF.

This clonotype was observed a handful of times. The CDR3 here is CASSLGQGFTGANVLTF. CDR3 nucleotides: TGTGCCAGCAGCTTGGGACAGGGTTTTACTGGGGCCAACGTCCTGACTTTC. The chain links TRBV5-5 to TRBJ2-6; 7 positions match TRBD1. Germline CDR1 reads SGHKS; CDR2 reads YYEKEE (reference sequence). Trimming at V came to 0 bases and at J to 2 bases, leaving 5 bases not matched to a gene. There are 17 residues in the CDR3.

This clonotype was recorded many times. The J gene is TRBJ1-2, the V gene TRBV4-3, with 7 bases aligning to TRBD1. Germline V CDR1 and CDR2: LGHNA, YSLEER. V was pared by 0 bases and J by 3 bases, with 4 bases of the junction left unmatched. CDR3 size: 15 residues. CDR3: CASSQDLTGDYGYTF. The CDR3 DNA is TGCGCCAGCAGCCAAGATCTTACAGGGGACTATGGCTACACCTTC.

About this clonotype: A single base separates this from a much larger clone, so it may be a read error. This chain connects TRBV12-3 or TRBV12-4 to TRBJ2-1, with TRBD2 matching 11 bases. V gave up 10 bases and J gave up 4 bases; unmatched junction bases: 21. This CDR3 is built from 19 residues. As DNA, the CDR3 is TGTGCCATCTCAGGGGGGTCTAGCGGGAGGTCAAGTTGGTACAATGAGCAGTTCTTC. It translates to CAISGGSSGRSSWYNEQFF.

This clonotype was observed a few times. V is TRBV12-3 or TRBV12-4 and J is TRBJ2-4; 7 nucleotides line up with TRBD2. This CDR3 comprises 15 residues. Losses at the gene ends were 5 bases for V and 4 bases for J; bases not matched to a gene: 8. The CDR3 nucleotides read TGTGCCAGCAGTCCGAGGCTAGCGGTGAAAAACATTCAGTACTTC. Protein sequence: CASSPRLAVKNIQYF.

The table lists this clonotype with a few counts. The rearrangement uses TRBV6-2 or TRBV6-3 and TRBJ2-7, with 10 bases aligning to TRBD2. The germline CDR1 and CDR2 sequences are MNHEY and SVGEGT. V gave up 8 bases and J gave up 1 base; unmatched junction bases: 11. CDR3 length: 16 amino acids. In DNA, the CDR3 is TGTGCCAGCCGATCTGGGAGAGCGGGAGGGTCCTACGAGCAGTACTTC. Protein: CASRSGRAGGSYEQYF.

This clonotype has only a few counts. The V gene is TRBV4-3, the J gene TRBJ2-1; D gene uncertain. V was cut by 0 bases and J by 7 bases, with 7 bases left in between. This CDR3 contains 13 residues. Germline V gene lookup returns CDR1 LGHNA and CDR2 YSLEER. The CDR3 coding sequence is TGCGCCAGCAGCCAAGAATGGGGTAATGAGCAGTTCTTC. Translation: CASSQEWGNEQFF.

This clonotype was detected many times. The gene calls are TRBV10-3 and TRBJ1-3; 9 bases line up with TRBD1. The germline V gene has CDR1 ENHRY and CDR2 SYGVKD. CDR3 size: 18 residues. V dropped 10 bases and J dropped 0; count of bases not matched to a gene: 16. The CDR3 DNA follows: TGTGCCACCCGCATGGCGCGGACAGGGGTCCACTCTGGAAACACCATATATTTT. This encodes CATRMARTGVHSGNTIYF.

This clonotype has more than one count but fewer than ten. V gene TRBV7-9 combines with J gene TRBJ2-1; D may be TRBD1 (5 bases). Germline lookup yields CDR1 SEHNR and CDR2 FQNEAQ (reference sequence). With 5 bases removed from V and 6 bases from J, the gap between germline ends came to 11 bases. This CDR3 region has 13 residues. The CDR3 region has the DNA TGTGCCAGCAGCAAAGCTAGGGGCAATGAGCAGTTCTTC. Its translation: CASSKARGNEQFF.

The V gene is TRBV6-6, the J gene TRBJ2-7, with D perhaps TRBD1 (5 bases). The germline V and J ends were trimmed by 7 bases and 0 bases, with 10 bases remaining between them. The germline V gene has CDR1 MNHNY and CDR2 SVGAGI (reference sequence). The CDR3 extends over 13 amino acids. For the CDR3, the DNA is TGTGCCAGCAAACCAAGGGGCTCCTACGAGCAGTACGTC. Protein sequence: CASKPRGSYEQYV.

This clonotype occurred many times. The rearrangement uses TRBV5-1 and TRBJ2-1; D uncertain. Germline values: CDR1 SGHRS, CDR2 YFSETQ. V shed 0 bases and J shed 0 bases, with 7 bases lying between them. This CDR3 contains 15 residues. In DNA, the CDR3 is TGCGCCAGCAGCTTGGCTTCGAGCTCCTACAATGAGCAGTTCTTC. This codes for CASSLASSSYNEQFF. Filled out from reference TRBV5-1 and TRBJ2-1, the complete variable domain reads KAGVTQTPRYLIKTRGQQVTLSCSPISGHRSVSWYQQTPGQGLQFLFEYFSETQRNKGNFPGRFSGRQFSNSRSEMNVSTLELGDSALYLCASSLASSSYNEQFFGPGTRLTVL.

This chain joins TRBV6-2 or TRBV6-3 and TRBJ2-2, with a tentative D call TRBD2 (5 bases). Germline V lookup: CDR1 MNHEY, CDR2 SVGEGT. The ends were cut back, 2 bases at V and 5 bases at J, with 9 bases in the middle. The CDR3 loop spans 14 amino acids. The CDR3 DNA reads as TGTGCCAGCAGTTACAGTAGCGAAACCGGGGAGCTGTTTTTT. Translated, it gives CASSYSSETGELFF.

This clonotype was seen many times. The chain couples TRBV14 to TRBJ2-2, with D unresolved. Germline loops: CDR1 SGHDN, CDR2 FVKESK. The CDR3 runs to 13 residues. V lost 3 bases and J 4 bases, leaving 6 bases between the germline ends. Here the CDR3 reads CASSQTVTGELFF. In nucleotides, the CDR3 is TGTGCCAGCAGCCAGACGGTCACCGGGGAGCTGTTTTTT.

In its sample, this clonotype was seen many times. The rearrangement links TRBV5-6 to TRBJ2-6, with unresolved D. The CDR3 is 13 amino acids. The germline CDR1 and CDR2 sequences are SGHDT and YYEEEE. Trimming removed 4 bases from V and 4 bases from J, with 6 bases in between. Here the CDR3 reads CASSATGANVLTF. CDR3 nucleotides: TGTGCCAGCAGCGCCACGGGGGCCAACGTCCTGACTTTC.